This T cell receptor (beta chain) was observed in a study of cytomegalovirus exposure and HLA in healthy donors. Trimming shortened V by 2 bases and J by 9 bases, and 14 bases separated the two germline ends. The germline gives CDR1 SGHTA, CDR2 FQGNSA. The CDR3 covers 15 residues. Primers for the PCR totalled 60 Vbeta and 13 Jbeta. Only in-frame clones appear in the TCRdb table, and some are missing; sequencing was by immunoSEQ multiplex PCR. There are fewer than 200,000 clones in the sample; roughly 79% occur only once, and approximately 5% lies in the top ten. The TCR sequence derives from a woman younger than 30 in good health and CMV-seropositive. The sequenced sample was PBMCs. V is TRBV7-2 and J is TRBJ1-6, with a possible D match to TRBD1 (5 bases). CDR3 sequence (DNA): TGTGCCAGCAGCTTAATTTTTCAGGGAGGTTCACCCCTCCACTTT. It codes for CASSLIFQGGSPLHF. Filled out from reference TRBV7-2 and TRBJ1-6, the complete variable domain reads GAGVSQSPSNKVTEKGKDVELRCDPISGHTALYWYRQSLGQGLEFLIYFQGNSAPDKSGLPSDRFSAERTGGSVSTLTIQRTQQEDSAVYLCASSLIFQGGSPLHFGNGTRLTVT.